This T cell receptor beta chain derives from a study of blood T cell repertoires in COVID-19. Germline assignment: CDR1 SGHRS and CDR2 YFSETQ. CDR3 length equals 17 residues. The trim removed 1 base at V and 6 bases at J, leaving 10 bases unmatched. Here immunoSEQ multiplex PCR was the method, and the copy in TCRdb shows in-frame clones only, minus some. The data contain hundreds of thousands of clones, nearly 85% of them singletons. This clonotype was obtained from a human donor in a cohort sampled during active COVID-19. The sample comprised peripheral blood. J is TRBJ1-6 and V is TRBV5-1, with 7 bases fitting TRBD1. CDR3 region: CASSLSLQGNFNSPLHF. The CDR3 nucleotides read TGCGCCAGCAGCTTGTCTTTACAGGGGAATTTTAATTCACCCCTCCACTTT.